The 14 T cell receptor beta chains given below trace back to one sample, sequenced in a study of cytomegalovirus exposure and HLA in healthy donors. Researchers ran the PCR with 60 Vbeta and 13 Jbeta primers. Clones were read by immunoSEQ multiplex PCR, and TCRdb kept only the in-frame ones, dropping some. Its table lists about 88,000 clones. Sequencing input: PBMCs. The receptors here all came from a girl aged 10-17 years in good health and CMV-seropositive.

The gene calls are TRBV4-2 and TRBJ1-6, with D maybe TRBD1 (5 bases). Between the trimmed V and J ends, which lost 1 base and 7 bases, there was a span of 11 bases. Germline CDR1 and CDR2: LGHNA and YNFKEQ. The CDR3 runs to 15 residues. DNA of the CDR3: TGTGCCAGCAGCCAAGCCCGGGGGGTGAATTCACCCCTCCACTTT. Protein product: CASSQARGVNSPLHF.

The chain has TRBV29-1 and TRBJ1-1, with 8 bases identical to TRBD1. The germline V gene encodes CDR1 SQVTM and CDR2 ANQGSEA. J lost 0 bases, V lost 7 bases, and 4 bases had no gene match. This CDR3 comprises 13 residues. In nucleotides, the CDR3 is TGCAGCGACTGGGACAGGTTGAACACTGAAGCTTTCTTT. It codes for CSDWDRLNTEAFF. Based on the CDR3 plus reference TRBV29-1 and TRBJ1-1, the full variable domain is SAVISQKPSRDICQRGTSLTIQCQVDSQVTMMFWYRQQPGQSLTLIATANQGSEATYESGFVIDKFPISRPNLTFSTLTVSNMSPEDSSIYLCSDWDRLNTEAFFGQGTRLTVV.

CDR3 in DNA: TGCGCCAGCAGCCAAGAAACAGGGGCCCACTATGGCTACACCTTC. Its translation: CASSQETGAHYGYTF. V and J are TRBV4-3 and TRBJ1-2; TRBD1 aligns across 7 bases. Germline CDR1 LGHNA, CDR2 YSLEER. V gave up 0 bases and J gave up 3 bases; unmatched junction bases: 4. This CDR3 is built from 15 residues.

J is TRBJ2-1 and V is TRBV2; 13 bases align to TRBD2. The germline V gene has CDR1 SNHLY and CDR2 FYNNEI. This CDR3 spans 15 amino acids. Trimming took 6 bases from V and 7 from J; bases not matched to a gene: 6. The CDR3 protein is CASRELAGGLNEQFF. CDR3 sequence (DNA): TGTGCCAGCAGGGAACTAGCGGGGGGGTTGAATGAGCAGTTCTTC.

The chain couples TRBV7-6 to TRBJ2-1, with 7 bases matching TRBD2. CDR3 length equals 14 residues. Germline V gene lookup returns CDR1 SGHVS and CDR2 FNYEAQ. Germline trimming cut 4 bases from V and 3 bases from J; bases unmatched to any gene: 3. The CDR3 DNA reads as TGTGCCAGCAGCTCTCGGGGGGACTACAATGAGCAGTTCTTC. It is translated as CASSSRGDYNEQFF.

V gene TRBV7-9 combines with J gene TRBJ2-1; TRBD1 agrees at 7 bases. This CDR3 spans 14 amino acids. Germline-derived CDR1 and CDR2 are SEHNR and FQNEAQ (reference sequence). V shed 1 base, J shed 6 bases, and the junction held 3 bases outside the gene matches. This chain's CDR3 is CASSLGRGINEQFF. The CDR3 bases are TGTGCCAGCAGCTTAGGCAGGGGGATCAATGAGCAGTTCTTC.

On this clone: The CDR3 end shows no conserved phenylalanine or tryptophan, and so a read error is likely. Because the CDR3's place on the DNA is in doubt, the DNA is left out and the CDR3 is given as listed by TCRdb. V gene TRBV2 combines with J gene TRBJ1-1; no check of the table's D call, TRBD1, against the DNA was made. The germline CDR1 and CDR2 sequences are SNHLY and FYNNEI. From its first to its last residue, the CDR3 has 12 amino acids. CDR3 sequence reads: CASSVDRGVVGY.

The V call is TRBV7-9, the J call TRBJ2-5; D is perhaps TRBD2 (5 bases). Germline loops: CDR1 SEHNR, CDR2 FQNEAQ (reference sequence). This CDR3 comprises 12 residues. Trimming removed 4 bases from V and 2 bases from J, with 5 bases in between. The CDR3 is CASSSGQETQYF. DNA for the CDR3: TGTGCCAGCAGCTCGGGGCAAGAGACCCAGTACTTC.

V and J are TRBV6-5 and TRBJ1-1; the D gene is possibly TRBD1 (5 bases). V was clipped by 2 bases and J by 6 bases, with 13 bases between them. Germline V gives CDR1 MNHEY, CDR2 SVGAGI. CDR3 length equals 14 residues. The CDR3 sequence is CASSYRHPGAEAFF. In nucleotides, the CDR3 is TGTGCCAGCAGTTACCGTCACCCGGGGGCTGAAGCTTTCTTT.

This chain joins TRBV4-1 and TRBJ2-7, with 8 bases that match TRBD1. CDR3 size: 16 residues. The ends lost 4 bases at V and 3 bases at J; junction bases unmatched: 11. Germline assignment: CDR1 MGHRA and CDR2 YSYEKL. The CDR3 loop is CASSPQTGGRGYEQYF. CDR3 in DNA: TGCGCCAGCAGCCCGCAAACAGGGGGAAGGGGCTACGAGCAGTACTTC.

The gene calls are TRBV28 and TRBJ1-5; tentative D call: TRBD1 (5 bases). Per the germline V gene, CDR1 is MDHEN and CDR2 is SYDVKM. V was cut by 6 bases and J by 7 bases, with 13 bases left in between. This CDR3 comprises 13 residues. CDR3 in DNA: TGTGCCAGCAGGGGGGGGAGTCAGCAGCCCCAGCATTTT. Protein sequence: CASRGGSQQPQHF.

The chain is built from TRBV9 and TRBJ1-2; maybe TRBD1 (5 bases). The V end was cut by 4 bases, the J end by 5 bases, with 18 bases between. CDR3 length: 15 amino acids. Germline V gives CDR1 SGDLS, CDR2 YYNGEE. The CDR3: CASSLSGGAGYGYTF. CDR3 in DNA: TGTGCCAGCAGCCTTTCCGGAGGGGCCGGGTATGGCTACACCTTC.

This sequence joins TRBV7-9 and TRBJ1-4; D remains ambiguous. CDR3 size: 17 residues. The V gene lost 2 bases and the J gene lost 0 bases, with 13 bases spanning the gap. Germline CDR1 SEHNR, CDR2 FQNEAQ (reference sequence). In nucleotides, the CDR3 is TGTGCCAGCAGCTTATATAGGGAGACTGCAACTAATGAAAAACTGTTTTTT. It yields the protein CASSLYRETATNEKLFF.

The gene calls are TRBV7-2 and TRBJ2-7, with a weak D call TRBD2 (7 bases). This CDR3 comprises 16 residues. The V end lost 1 base, the J end lost 1 base, and 14 bases lay between the germline ends. Germline CDR1 SGHTA, CDR2 FQGNSA. The CDR3 here is CASSLGGGRESYEQYF. CDR3 sequence (DNA): TGTGCCAGCAGCTTAGGCGGGGGCAGGGAATCCTACGAGCAGTACTTC. The variable domain in full, completed from reference TRBV7-2 and TRBJ2-7, reads GAGVSQSPSNKVTEKGKDVELRCDPISGHTALYWYRQSLGQGLEFLIYFQGNSAPDKSGLPSDRFSAERTGGSVSTLTIQRTQQEDSAVYLCASSLGGGRESYEQYFGPGTRLTVT.